The entry below describes one TCR beta chain. The antigen is unknown. This CDR3 has 14 amino acids. Germline V CDR1 and CDR2: SGHAT, FQNNGV. Trimming shortened V by 5 bases and J by 8 bases, and 16 bases separated the two germline ends. The record originates from a study of cytomegalovirus exposure and HLA in healthy donors. Study information: A later analysis reported the same platform for the approximately 110 validation repertoires and the 500 to 750 first-cohort repertoires.

The study's findings and limits: Reportedly, diagnosis of cytomegalovirus status by the classifier showed high specificity and sensitivity. Later, an analysis found that TCR clusters from the first cohort tended to co-occur in the roughly 120 validation repertoires.

These donors were members of the 120-subject validation cohort, a group separate from the roughly 700-subject first cohort. Clones were read by immunoSEQ multiplex PCR, and TCRdb kept only the in-frame ones, dropping some. The sample has roughly 75,000 clones; around 94% are singletons. This receptor was obtained from a woman under 30 in good health and CMV-seronegative. The chain links TRBV11-2 to TRBJ2-4; possibly TRBD2 for D (5 bases). Material for sequencing was PBMCs. Written as DNA, the CDR3 is TGTGCCAGCAGCGAAACACGGACTCATGACATTCAGTACTTC. It is translated as CASSETRTHDIQYF.